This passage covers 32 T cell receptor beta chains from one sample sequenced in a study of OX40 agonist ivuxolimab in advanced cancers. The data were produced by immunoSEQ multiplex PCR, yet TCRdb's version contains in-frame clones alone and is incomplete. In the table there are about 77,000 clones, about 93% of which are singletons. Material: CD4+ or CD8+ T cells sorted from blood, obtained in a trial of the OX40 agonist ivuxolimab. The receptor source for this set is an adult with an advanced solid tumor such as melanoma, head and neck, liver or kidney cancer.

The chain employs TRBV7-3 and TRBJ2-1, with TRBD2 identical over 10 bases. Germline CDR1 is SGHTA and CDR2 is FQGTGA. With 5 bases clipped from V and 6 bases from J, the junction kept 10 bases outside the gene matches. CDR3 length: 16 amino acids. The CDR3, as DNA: TGTGCCAGCAGCGCGAAGACTAGCGGGTCCACCAATGAGCAGTTCTTC. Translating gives CASSAKTSGSTNEQFF.

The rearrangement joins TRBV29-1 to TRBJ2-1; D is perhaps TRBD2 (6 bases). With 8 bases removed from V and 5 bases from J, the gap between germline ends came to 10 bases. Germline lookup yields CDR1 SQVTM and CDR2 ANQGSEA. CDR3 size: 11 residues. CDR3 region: CSSWGDNEQFF. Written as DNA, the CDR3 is TGCAGCTCCTGGGGGGACAATGAGCAGTTCTTC.

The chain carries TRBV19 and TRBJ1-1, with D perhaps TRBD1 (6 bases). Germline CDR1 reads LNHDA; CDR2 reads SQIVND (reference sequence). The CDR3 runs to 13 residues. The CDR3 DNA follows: TGTGCGCTATCGAAGGGGGATGGGACTGAAGCTTTCTTT. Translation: CALSKGDGTEAFF.

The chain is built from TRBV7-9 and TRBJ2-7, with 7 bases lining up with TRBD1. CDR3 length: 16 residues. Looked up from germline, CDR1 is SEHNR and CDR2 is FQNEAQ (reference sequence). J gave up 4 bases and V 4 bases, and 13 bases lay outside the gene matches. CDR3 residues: CASSSWDSLVEYEQYF. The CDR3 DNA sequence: TGTGCCAGCAGCTCCTGGGACAGCTTGGTAGAGTACGAGCAGTACTTC.

Here the CDR3 reads CASSLAGGNREQYF. In nucleotides, the CDR3 is TGTGCCAGCAGTTTGGCAGGGGGCAATCGGGAGCAGTACTTC. The chain uses TRBV27 and TRBJ2-7, with 8 positions matching TRBD1. After removal of 3 bases from V and 7 bases from J, the junction contained 8 bases not matched to a gene. This CDR3 is built from 14 residues. The germline CDR1 and CDR2 sequences are MNHEY and SMNVEV (reference sequence).

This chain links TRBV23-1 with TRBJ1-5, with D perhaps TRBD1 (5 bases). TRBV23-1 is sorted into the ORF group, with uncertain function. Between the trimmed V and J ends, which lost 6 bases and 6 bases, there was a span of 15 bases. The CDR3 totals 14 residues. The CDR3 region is CASSLRDPGQPQHF. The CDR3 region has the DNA TGCGCCAGCAGCCTCCGGGACCCAGGTCAGCCCCAGCATTTT.

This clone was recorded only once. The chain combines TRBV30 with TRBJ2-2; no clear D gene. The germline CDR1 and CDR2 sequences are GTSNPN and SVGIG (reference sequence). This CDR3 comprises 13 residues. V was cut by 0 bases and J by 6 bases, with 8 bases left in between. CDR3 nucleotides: TGTGCCTGGAGTGTAATCGCCCCCGGGGAGCTGTTTTTT. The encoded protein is CAWSVIAPGELFF. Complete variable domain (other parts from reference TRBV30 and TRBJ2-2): SQTIHQWPATLVQPVGSPLSLECTVEGTSNPNLYWYRQAAGRGLQLLFYSVGIGQISSEVPQNLSASRPQDRQFILSSKKLLLSDSGFYLCAWSVIAPGELFFGEGSRLTVL.

CDR3 in amino acids: CASSRKRVGEQYF. CDR3 bases: TGTGCCAGCAGCCGCAAGCGGGTCGGCGAGCAGTACTTC. The V and J genes are TRBV7-2 and TRBJ2-7, with D possibly matching TRBD2 (6 bases). Germline values: CDR1 SGHTA, CDR2 FQGNSA. Trimming removed 5 bases at V and 6 bases at J, with 14 bases between. This CDR3 contains 13 residues.

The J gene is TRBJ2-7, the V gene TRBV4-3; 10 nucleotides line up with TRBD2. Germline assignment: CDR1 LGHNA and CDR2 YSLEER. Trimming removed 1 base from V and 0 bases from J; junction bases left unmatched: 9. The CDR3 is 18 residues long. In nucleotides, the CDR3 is TGCGCCAGCAGCCAAGGCTGGGCTAGCGGGGGCCTCTCCTACGAGCAGTACTTC. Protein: CASSQGWASGGLSYEQYF.

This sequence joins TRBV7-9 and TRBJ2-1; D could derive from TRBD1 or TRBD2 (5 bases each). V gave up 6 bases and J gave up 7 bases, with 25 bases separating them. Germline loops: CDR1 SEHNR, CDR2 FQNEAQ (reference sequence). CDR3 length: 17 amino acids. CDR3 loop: CASSLPPETGLRNEQFF. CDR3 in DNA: TGTGCCAGCAGTCTGCCCCCTGAGACGGGGCTAAGAAATGAGCAGTTCTTC.

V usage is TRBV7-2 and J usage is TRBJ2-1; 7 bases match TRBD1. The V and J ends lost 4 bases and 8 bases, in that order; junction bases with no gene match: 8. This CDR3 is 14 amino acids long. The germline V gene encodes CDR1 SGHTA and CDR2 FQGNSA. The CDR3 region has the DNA TGTGCCAGCAGCTACCCGACAGGGTCGGATGAGCAGTTCTTC. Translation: CASSYPTGSDEQFF.

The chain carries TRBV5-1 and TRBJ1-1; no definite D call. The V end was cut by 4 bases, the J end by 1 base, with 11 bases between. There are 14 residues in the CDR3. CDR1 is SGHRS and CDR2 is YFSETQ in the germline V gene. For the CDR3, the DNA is TGCGCCAGCAGCCTCACAGTCAAGAACACTGAAGCTTTCTTT. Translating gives CASSLTVKNTEAFF.

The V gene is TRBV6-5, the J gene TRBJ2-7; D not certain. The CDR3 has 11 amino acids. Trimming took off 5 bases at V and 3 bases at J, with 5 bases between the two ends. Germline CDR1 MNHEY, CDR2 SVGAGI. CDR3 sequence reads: CASSDLYEQYF. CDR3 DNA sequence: TGTGCCAGCAGTGACCTCTACGAGCAGTACTTC.

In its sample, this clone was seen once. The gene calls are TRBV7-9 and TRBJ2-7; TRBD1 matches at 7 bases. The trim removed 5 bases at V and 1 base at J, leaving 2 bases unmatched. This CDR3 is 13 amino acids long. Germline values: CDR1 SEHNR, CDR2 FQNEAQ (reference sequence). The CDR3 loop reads CASSRDSSYEQYF. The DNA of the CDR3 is TGTGCCAGCAGCCGGGACAGTTCCTACGAGCAGTACTTC. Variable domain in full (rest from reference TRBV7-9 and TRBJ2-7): DTGVSQNPRHKITKRGQNVTFRCDPISEHNRLYWYRQTLGQGPEFLTYFQNEAQLEKSRLLSDRFSAERPKGSFSTLEIQRTEQGDSAMYLCASSRDSSYEQYFGPGTRLTVT.

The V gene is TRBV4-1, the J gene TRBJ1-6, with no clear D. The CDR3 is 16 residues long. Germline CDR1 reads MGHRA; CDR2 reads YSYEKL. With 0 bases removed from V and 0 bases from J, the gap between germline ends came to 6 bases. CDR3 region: CASSQERPSYNSPLHF. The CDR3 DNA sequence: TGCGCCAGCAGCCAAGAACGACCCTCCTATAATTCACCCCTCCACTTT.

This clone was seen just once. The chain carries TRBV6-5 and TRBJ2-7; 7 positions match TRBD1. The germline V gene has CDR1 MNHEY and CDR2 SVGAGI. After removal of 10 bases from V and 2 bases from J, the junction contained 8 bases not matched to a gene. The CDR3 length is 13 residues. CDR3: CATSRGSTYEQYF. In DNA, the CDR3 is TGTGCCACAAGCAGGGGGAGCACCTACGAGCAGTACTTC.

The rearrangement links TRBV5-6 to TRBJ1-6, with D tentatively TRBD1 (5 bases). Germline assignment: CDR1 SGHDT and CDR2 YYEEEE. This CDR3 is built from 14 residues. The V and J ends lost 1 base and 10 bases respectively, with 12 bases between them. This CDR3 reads CASSLSGTRSPLHF. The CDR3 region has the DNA TGTGCCAGCAGCTTGTCGGGGACGCGCTCACCCCTCCACTTT. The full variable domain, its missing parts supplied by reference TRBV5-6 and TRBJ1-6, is DAGVTQSPTHLIKTRGQQVTLRCSPKSGHDTVSWYQQALGQGPQFIFQYYEEEERQRGNFPDRFSGHQFPNYSSELNVNALLLGDSALYLCASSLSGTRSPLHFGNGTRLTVT.

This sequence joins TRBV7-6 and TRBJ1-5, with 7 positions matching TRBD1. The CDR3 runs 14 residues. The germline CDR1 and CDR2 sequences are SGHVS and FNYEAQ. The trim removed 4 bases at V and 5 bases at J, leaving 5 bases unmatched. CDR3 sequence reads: CASSSQGGDQPQHF. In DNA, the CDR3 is TGTGCCAGCAGCTCCCAGGGGGGGGATCAGCCCCAGCATTTT.

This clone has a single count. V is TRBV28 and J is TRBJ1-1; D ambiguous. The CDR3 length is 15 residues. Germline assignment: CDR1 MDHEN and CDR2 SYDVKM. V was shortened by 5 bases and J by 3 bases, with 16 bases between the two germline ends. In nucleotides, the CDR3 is TGTGCCAGCAGTGTTTGGGAGGGTAGGCACACTGAAGCTTTCTTT. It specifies CASSVWEGRHTEAFF. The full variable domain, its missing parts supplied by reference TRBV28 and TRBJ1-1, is DVKVTQSSRYLVKRTGEKVFLECVQDMDHENMFWYRQDPGLGLRLIYFSYDVKMKEKGDIPEGYSVSREKKERFSLILESASTNQTSMYLCASSVWEGRHTEAFFGQGTRLTVV.

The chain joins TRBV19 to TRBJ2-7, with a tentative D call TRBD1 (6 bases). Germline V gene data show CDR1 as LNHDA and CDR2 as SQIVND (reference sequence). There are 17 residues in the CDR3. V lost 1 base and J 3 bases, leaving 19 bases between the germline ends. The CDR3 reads CASSIVSPGDPNYEQYF. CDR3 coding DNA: TGTGCCAGTAGTATAGTCTCCCCAGGGGACCCCAACTACGAGCAGTACTTC.

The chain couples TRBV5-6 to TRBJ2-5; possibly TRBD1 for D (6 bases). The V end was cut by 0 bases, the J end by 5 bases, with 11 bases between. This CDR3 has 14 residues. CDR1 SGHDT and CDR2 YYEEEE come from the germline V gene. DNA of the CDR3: TGTGCCAGCAGCTTGGCAGGGGTCCCGGAGACCCAGTACTTC. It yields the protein CASSLAGVPETQYF.

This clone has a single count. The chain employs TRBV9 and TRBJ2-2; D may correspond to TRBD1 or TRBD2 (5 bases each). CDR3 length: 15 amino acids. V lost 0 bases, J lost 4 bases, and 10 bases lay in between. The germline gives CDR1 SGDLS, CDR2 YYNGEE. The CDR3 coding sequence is TGTGCCAGCAGCGTAGCGGGGCTCGGCACCGGGGAGCTGTTTTTT. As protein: CASSVAGLGTGELFF.

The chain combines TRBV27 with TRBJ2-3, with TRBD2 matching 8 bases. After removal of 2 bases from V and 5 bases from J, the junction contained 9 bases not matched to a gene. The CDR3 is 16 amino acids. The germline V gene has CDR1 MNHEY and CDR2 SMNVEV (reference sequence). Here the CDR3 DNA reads TGTGCCAGCAGTTTACAGGGCGGGGGGCCTCGAGATACGCAGTATTTT. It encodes CASSLQGGGPRDTQYF.

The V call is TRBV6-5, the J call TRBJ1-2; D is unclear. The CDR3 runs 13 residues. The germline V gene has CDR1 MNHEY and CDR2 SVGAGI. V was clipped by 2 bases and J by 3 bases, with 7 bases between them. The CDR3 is CASSYDTYYGYTF. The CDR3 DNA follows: TGTGCCAGCAGTTACGACACCTACTATGGCTACACCTTC.

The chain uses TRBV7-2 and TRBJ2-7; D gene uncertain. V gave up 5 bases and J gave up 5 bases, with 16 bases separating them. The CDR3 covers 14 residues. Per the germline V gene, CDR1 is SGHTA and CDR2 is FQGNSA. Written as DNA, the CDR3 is TGTGCCAGCAGCAAACTCCGCCTCCATGACGAGCAGTACTTC. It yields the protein CASSKLRLHDEQYF.

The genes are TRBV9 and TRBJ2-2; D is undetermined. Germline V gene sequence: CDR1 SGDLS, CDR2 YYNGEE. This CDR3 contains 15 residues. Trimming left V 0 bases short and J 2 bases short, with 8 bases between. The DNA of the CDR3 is TGTGCCAGCAGCGTAGGCCAAACTAACACCGGGGAGCTGTTTTTT. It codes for CASSVGQTNTGELFF.

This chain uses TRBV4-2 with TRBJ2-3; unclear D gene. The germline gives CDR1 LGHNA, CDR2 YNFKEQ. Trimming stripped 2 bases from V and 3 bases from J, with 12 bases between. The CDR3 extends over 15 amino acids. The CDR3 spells CASSQPGRFTDTQYF. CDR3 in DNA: TGTGCCAGCAGCCAACCTGGAAGGTTTACAGATACGCAGTATTTT.

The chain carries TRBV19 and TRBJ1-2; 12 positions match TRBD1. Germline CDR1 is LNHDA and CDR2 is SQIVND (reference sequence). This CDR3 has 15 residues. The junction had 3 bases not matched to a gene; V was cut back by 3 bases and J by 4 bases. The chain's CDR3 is CASSMGTGGGYGYTF. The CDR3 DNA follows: TGTGCCAGTAGTATGGGGACAGGGGGCGGCTATGGCTACACCTTC.

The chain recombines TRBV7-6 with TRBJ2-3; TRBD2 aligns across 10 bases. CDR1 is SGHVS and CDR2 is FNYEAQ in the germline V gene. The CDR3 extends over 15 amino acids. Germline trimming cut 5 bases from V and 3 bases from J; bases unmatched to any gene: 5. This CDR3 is CASSTRLAGTDTQYF. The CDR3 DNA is TGTGCCAGCAGCACCCGACTAGCGGGTACAGATACGCAGTATTTT.

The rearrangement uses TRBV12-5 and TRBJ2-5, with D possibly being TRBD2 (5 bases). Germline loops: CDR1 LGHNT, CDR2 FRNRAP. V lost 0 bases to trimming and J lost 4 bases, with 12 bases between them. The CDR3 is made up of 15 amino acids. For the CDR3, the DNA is TGTGCTAGTGGTTTGGTGAGGGCGGGCTTAGAGACCCAGTACTTC. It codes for CASGLVRAGLETQYF.

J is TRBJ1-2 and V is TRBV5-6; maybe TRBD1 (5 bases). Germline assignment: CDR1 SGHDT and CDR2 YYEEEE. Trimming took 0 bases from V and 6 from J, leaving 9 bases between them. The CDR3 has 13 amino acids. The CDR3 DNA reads TGTGCCAGCAGCTTGGGGGGGATGGATGGCTACACCTTC. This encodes CASSLGGMDGYTF. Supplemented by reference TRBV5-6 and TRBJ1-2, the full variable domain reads DAGVTQSPTHLIKTRGQQVTLRCSPKSGHDTVSWYQQALGQGPQFIFQYYEEEERQRGNFPDRFSGHQFPNYSSELNVNALLLGDSALYLCASSLGGMDGYTFGSGTRLTVV.

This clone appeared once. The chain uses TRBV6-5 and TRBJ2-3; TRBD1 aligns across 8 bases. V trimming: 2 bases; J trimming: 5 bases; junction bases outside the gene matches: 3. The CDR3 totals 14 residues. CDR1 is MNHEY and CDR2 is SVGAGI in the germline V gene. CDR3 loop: CASSYGQGVDTQYF. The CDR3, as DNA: TGTGCCAGCAGTTACGGACAGGGCGTAGATACGCAGTATTTT.